This entry lists 25 T cell receptor beta chains sequenced from one sample in a study of blood T cell repertoires in COVID-19. Sequencing used immunoSEQ multiplex PCR; TCRdb keeps in-frame clones, though not all of them. The table shows hundreds of thousands of clones, with 80% to 90% occurring only once. Sequenced material: peripheral blood. These receptor sequences come from a man in his forties with acute or convalescent COVID-19.

The genes are TRBV9 and TRBJ1-5, with 9 positions matching TRBD1. V was pared by 4 bases and J by 6 bases, with 5 bases of the junction left unmatched. From germline, CDR1 is SGDLS and CDR2 YYNGEE. CDR3 size: 14 residues. CDR3 sequence: CASSFGTGSQPQHF. As DNA, the CDR3 is TGTGCCAGCAGCTTCGGGACAGGGTCTCAGCCCCAGCATTTT.

The chain employs TRBV27 and TRBJ1-2; 7 bases are a match to TRBD1. The CDR3 is made up of 13 amino acids. V shed 6 bases, J shed 4 bases, and the junction held 5 bases outside the gene matches. The germline V gene has CDR1 MNHEY and CDR2 SMNVEV (reference sequence). CDR3 protein: CASSQDRVYGYTF. Written as DNA, the CDR3 is TGTGCCAGCAGCCAAGACAGGGTCTATGGCTACACCTTC.

The chain links TRBV6-5 to TRBJ1-1; D possibly corresponds to TRBD1 (5 bases). Trimming took 9 bases from V and 1 from J, leaving 12 bases between them. Germline values: CDR1 MNHEY, CDR2 SVGAGI. This CDR3 spans 13 amino acids. The CDR3 is CASWTPSNTEAFF. The CDR3 DNA reads as TGTGCCAGTTGGACACCATCGAACACTGAAGCTTTCTTT.

The chain is built from TRBV3-1 (or the pseudogene TRBV3-2) and TRBJ1-2; 10 bases line up with TRBD1. The CDR3 totals 17 residues. Trimming cost V 4 bases and J 1 base; bases outside gene matches: 9. Germline values: CDR1 LGHDT, CDR2 YNNKEL (reference sequence). The CDR3 nucleotides read TGTGCCAGCAGCCGAGGGACAGGGGCTCGATATAACTATGGCTACACCTTC. Its translation is CASSRGTGARYNYGYTF.

V usage is TRBV12-2 and J usage is TRBJ2-3; the D call of TRBD1 is as the table states it, not checked on the DNA. TRBV12-2 is described as a pseudogene. The CDR3 length is 17 residues. CDR3 protein: CASRLPYKGVGTDTQYF. The CDR3, as DNA: TGTGCAAGTCGCTTACCGTACAAGGGGGTCGGCACAGATACGCAGTATTTT.

The chain uses TRBV28 and TRBJ2-2; 12 bases are shared with TRBD1. The germline V gene has CDR1 MDHEN and CDR2 SYDVKM. The trim removed 3 bases at V and 5 bases at J, leaving 7 bases unmatched. The CDR3 contains 17 residues. The CDR3 loop is CASSFTGTGGDTGELFF. The CDR3 DNA reads as TGTGCCAGCAGTTTCACCGGGACAGGGGGCGATACCGGGGAGCTGTTTTTT.

This chain connects TRBV12-3 or TRBV12-4 to TRBJ2-2, with D tentatively TRBD1 (6 bases). V was pared by 5 bases and J by 5 bases, with 9 bases between. This CDR3 has 13 amino acids. The CDR3 DNA sequence: TGTGCCAGCAGTCAAACAGGGACCGGGGAGCTGTTTTTT. Translated: CASSQTGTGELFF.

This rearrangement joins TRBV27 to TRBJ2-3; D possibly corresponds to TRBD1 (6 bases). Germline CDR1 and CDR2: MNHEY and SMNVEV (reference sequence). V lost 2 bases and J 2 bases, leaving 14 bases between the germline ends. The CDR3 consists of 16 residues. The CDR3 nucleotides read TGTGCCAGCAGTTTACAGGGGCGAGGGGCCACAGATACGCAGTATTTT. It encodes CASSLQGRGATDTQYF.

V gene TRBV5-1 combines with J gene TRBJ2-3, with D possibly being TRBD1 (6 bases). The V gene's germline CDR1 is SGHRS and CDR2 YFSETQ. Between the trimmed V and J ends, which lost 3 bases and 4 bases, there was a span of 12 bases. This CDR3 is 14 amino acids long. The CDR3 region is CASSSRTVPDTQYF. As DNA, the CDR3 is TGCGCCAGCAGCTCCCGGACAGTTCCAGATACGCAGTATTTT.

The rearrangement links TRBV5-1 to TRBJ1-6; D gene uncertain. Germline V gene sequence: CDR1 SGHRS, CDR2 YFSETQ. CDR3 length: 13 residues. The germline V and J ends were trimmed by 7 bases and 14 bases, with 19 bases remaining between them. CDR3 loop: CASGLGLTTTLHF. The CDR3 coding sequence is TGCGCCAGCGGACTAGGACTGACCACCACCCTCCACTTT.

The chain uses TRBV14 and TRBJ1-1; D call uncertain. Germline-derived CDR1 and CDR2 are SGHDN and FVKESK. This CDR3 contains 14 residues. Trimming stripped 0 bases from V and 1 base from J, with 6 bases between. CDR3 sequence (DNA): TGTGCCAGCAGCCAAGAATCCCGGAACACTGAAGCTTTCTTT. Translated: CASSQESRNTEAFF.

The J gene is TRBJ1-2, the V gene TRBV19, with D maybe TRBD1 (6 bases). Trimming removed 0 bases at V and 4 bases at J, with 9 bases between. The germline CDR1 and CDR2 sequences are LNHDA and SQIVND (reference sequence). The CDR3 length is 14 residues. The CDR3, as DNA: TGTGCCAGTAGTATAGATCGACAGGCCTATGGCTACACCTTC. Translation: CASSIDRQAYGYTF. Complete variable domain (other parts from reference TRBV19 and TRBJ1-2): DGGITQSPKYLFRKEGQNVTLSCEQNLNHDAMYWYRQDPGQGLRLIYYSQIVNDFQKGDIAEGYSVSREKKESFPLTVTSAQKNPTAFYLCASSIDRQAYGYTFGSGTRLTVV.

This clone was seen just once. This chain links TRBV3-1 (or the pseudogene TRBV3-2) with TRBJ1-1; a possible D gene is TRBD1 (6 bases). The CDR3 has 16 amino acids. Deletions cut 8 bases from V and 0 bases from J, with 19 bases between. Looked up from germline, CDR1 is LGHDT and CDR2 is YNNKEL (reference sequence). The CDR3 region is CASGNRNREMNTEAFF. The CDR3, as DNA: TGTGCCAGCGGAAACAGAAACAGGGAGATGAACACTGAAGCTTTCTTT.

The chain combines TRBV5-8 with TRBJ2-7, with TRBD1 matching 7 bases. In germline, CDR1 is SGHTS, CDR2 YDEGEE. The CDR3 spans 15 residues. With 0 bases clipped from V and 6 bases from J, the junction kept 9 bases outside the gene matches. This chain's CDR3 is CASSLGDRFSVEQYF. CDR3 in DNA: TGTGCCAGCAGCTTGGGGGACAGATTCTCCGTCGAGCAGTACTTC.

This clone turned up a few times. The CDR3 region has the DNA TGTGCCAGCAGCTTAGTACTGGAGATGAACACTGAAGCTTTCTTT. Its translation: CASSLVLEMNTEAFF. The chain joins TRBV7-8 to TRBJ1-1, with D unclear. This CDR3 spans 15 amino acids. Deletions cut 1 base from V and 0 bases from J, with 9 bases between. CDR1 and CDR2 (germline): SGHVS, FQNEAQ.

The V call is TRBV3-1 (or the pseudogene TRBV3-2), the J call TRBJ2-7; possibly TRBD2 for D (5 bases). Between the trimmed V and J ends, which lost 0 bases and 8 bases, there was a span of 8 bases. This CDR3 is 12 amino acids long. The germline V gene encodes CDR1 LGHDT and CDR2 YNNKEL (reference sequence). The CDR3 DNA sequence: TGTGCCAGCAGCCAAGAAGGGAGAAAGCAGTACTTC. The encoded protein is CASSQEGRKQYF.

V and J are TRBV25-1 and TRBJ1-4; 8 nucleotides match TRBD1. Trimming removed 11 bases from V and 0 bases from J; junction bases left unmatched: 14. Germline lookup yields CDR1 MGHDK and CDR2 SYGVNS. This CDR3 spans 17 amino acids. The CDR3 is CASGGQAEFATNEKLFF. Written as DNA, the CDR3 is TGTGCCTCGGGGGGACAGGCGGAATTTGCAACTAATGAAAAACTGTTTTTT.

V usage is TRBV28 and J usage is TRBJ1-1; D unclear. Germline-derived CDR1 and CDR2 are MDHEN and SYDVKM. This CDR3 has 12 amino acids. The V end lost 3 bases, the J end lost 0 bases, and 2 bases lay between the germline ends. CDR3 bases: TGTGCCAGCAGTTTTATGAACACTGAAGCTTTCTTT. Its translation is CASSFMNTEAFF.

V usage is TRBV5-5 and J usage is TRBJ2-4, with D tentatively TRBD1 (7 bases). Germline V gene lookup returns CDR1 SGHKS and CDR2 YYEKEE (reference sequence). The V end lost 2 bases, the J end lost 0 bases, and 9 bases lay between the germline ends. This CDR3 contains 15 residues. The chain's CDR3 is CASSFRGVAKNIQYF. The CDR3 DNA is TGTGCCAGCAGCTTCAGGGGGGTAGCCAAAAACATTCAGTACTTC. The complete variable domain, with remaining parts taken from reference TRBV5-5 and TRBJ2-4, reads DAGVTQSPTHLIKTRGQQVTLRCSPISGHKSVSWYQQVLGQGPQFIFQYYEKEERGRGNFPDRFSARQFPNYSSELNVNALLLGDSALYLCASSFRGVAKNIQYFGAGTRLSVL.

The chain joins TRBV14 to TRBJ2-7, with 8 bases aligning to TRBD1. The CDR3 loop spans 13 amino acids. The V gene's germline CDR1 is SGHDN and CDR2 FVKESK. Losses at the gene ends were 4 bases for V and 5 bases for J; bases not matched to a gene: 4. The CDR3 DNA follows: TGTGCCAGCAGCCCCAGACAGGGGCACGAGCAGTACTTC. Protein product: CASSPRQGHEQYF.

This chain joins TRBV27 and TRBJ2-5; TRBD1 agrees at 7 bases. Germline V gene sequence: CDR1 MNHEY, CDR2 SMNVEV (reference sequence). V was clipped by 5 bases and J by 0 bases; unmatched bases: 6. The CDR3 has 15 amino acids. The CDR3 reads CASSPQTGYQETQYF. In DNA, the CDR3 is TGTGCCAGCAGTCCCCAGACAGGGTACCAAGAGACCCAGTACTTC.

The V call is TRBV11-2, the J call TRBJ2-3; D remains unclear. V lost 5 bases to trimming and J lost 0 bases, with 12 bases between them. Germline CDR1 and CDR2: SGHAT and FQNNGV. This CDR3 contains 15 residues. The CDR3 sequence is CASSQRVTSTDTQYF. The CDR3 DNA follows: TGTGCCAGCAGCCAACGGGTGACTAGCACAGATACGCAGTATTTT.

The chain uses TRBV10-3 and TRBJ2-5; D gene ambiguous. In germline, CDR1 is ENHRY, CDR2 SYGVKD. The CDR3 totals 13 residues. V was trimmed by 6 bases and J by 1 base, leaving 9 bases between them. CDR3 loop: CAIRGTLQETQYF. DNA for the CDR3: TGTGCCATCAGGGGCACCCTCCAAGAGACCCAGTACTTC.

This rearrangement joins TRBV6-6 to TRBJ1-6, with 7 bases matching TRBD1. The CDR3 sequence is 15 residues long. The V segment lost 0 bases and the J segment 9 bases; nucleotides outside the gene matches: 5. Germline V lookup: CDR1 MNHNY, CDR2 SVGAGI (reference sequence). DNA of the CDR3: TGTGCCAGCAGTTACTCGCAGGGGGGAACTTCACCCCTCCACTTT. Protein: CASSYSQGGTSPLHF.

V and J are TRBV5-1 and TRBJ1-2; D unresolved. Germline CDR1 SGHRS, CDR2 YFSETQ. This CDR3 comprises 14 residues. Between the trimmed V and J ends, which lost 4 bases and 6 bases, there was a span of 16 bases. The CDR3 protein is CASSPLREPNGYTF. CDR3 sequence (DNA): TGCGCCAGCAGCCCTTTACGGGAACCAAATGGCTACACCTTC.